This T cell receptor beta chain was observed in a study of T cells after yellow fever vaccination. The wider study: The authors prepared low-cell-number fractions using SMART-Seq v4 Ultra Low Input.

The CDR3 runs 16 residues. Germline CDR1 and CDR2: SGHVS and FNYEAQ. With 2 bases removed from V and 2 bases from J, the gap between germline ends came to 14 bases. General study points: Booster samples showed a return of most primary-vaccination clones (approximately 96% CD4, around 88% CD8).

TCRdb used MiXCR to reprocess the 5' RACE reads, holding one entry per CDR3 protein. Of about 220,000 distinct CDR3 sequences in the sample, about 3% were seen once. This clonotype was detected many times. Its antigen is undetermined. The sequenced sample was CD4+ T cells sorted from PBMCs, obtained 10 days after the yellow fever booster vaccination. The rearrangement joins TRBV7-6 to TRBJ2-3, with D perhaps matching TRBD1 (6 bases). The source is a man aged 18 to 35 who received the YFV17D yellow fever vaccine. The CDR3 sequence: CASSLLAGDNTDTQYF. The CDR3 DNA follows: TGTGCCAGCAGCTTACTCGCAGGGGATAACACAGATACGCAGTATTTT.